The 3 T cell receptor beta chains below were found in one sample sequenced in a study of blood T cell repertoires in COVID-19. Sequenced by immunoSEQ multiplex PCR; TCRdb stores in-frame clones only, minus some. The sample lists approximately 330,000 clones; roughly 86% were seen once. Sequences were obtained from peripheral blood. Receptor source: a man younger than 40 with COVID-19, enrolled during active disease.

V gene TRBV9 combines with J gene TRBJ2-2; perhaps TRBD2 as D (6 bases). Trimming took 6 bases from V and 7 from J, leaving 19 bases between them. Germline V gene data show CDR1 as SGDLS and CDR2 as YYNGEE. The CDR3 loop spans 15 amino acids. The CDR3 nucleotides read TGTGCCAGCACCAACCATGGAGGAGGGCGCGGGGAGCTGTTTTTT. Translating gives CASTNHGGGRGELFF.

The CDR3 DNA reads TGTGCCAGCAGTTCGGGCGAGGGATATGGCTACACCTTC. Protein sequence: CASSSGEGYGYTF. V is TRBV28 and J is TRBJ1-2; no clear D. The CDR3 is made up of 13 amino acids. Looked up from germline, CDR1 is MDHEN and CDR2 is SYDVKM. Trimming took 4 bases from V and 5 from J, leaving 11 bases between them.

The CDR3 DNA reads TGTGCCAGCAGCTTTGTCACTAGCGGGAGGCCCCCCTACAATGAGCAGTTCTTC. Translating gives CASSFVTSGRPPYNEQFF. J is TRBJ2-1 and V is TRBV7-2; 12 nucleotides line up with TRBD2. This CDR3 is 18 amino acids long. Germline lookup yields CDR1 SGHTA and CDR2 FQGNSA. The junction had 8 bases not matched to a gene; V was cut back by 3 bases and J by 2 bases.